This passage covers 5 T cell receptor beta chains from one sample sequenced in a study of identical twins. TCRdb re-analysed the 5' RACE reads in MiXCR, keeping a single row per CDR3 protein. Among 250,000 or so distinct CDR3 sequences listed, about 12% were seen once. This sample also belongs to another study, concerning yellow fever vaccine responses in identical twins.

The sample comprised memory (CD45RO+) T cells sorted from blood. The receptors derive from a young woman in good health.

In its sample, this clonotype was seen many times. The chain couples TRBV12-3 or TRBV12-4 to TRBJ1-3; TRBD1 matches at 9 bases. This CDR3 has 15 residues. With V trimmed by 4 bases and J by 10 bases, 11 bases remained unmatched. This CDR3 is CASSYYRGQGDTIYF. In DNA, the CDR3 is TGTGCCAGCAGTTACTACCGGGGACAGGGAGATACCATATATTTT.

This clonotype was counted only a few times. This chain uses TRBV30 with TRBJ2-7; tentatively, D is TRBD1 or TRBD2 (5 bases each). Trimming took off 2 bases at V and 0 bases at J, with 11 bases between the two ends. The germline CDR1 and CDR2 sequences are GTSNPN and SVGIG (reference sequence). This CDR3 is 14 amino acids long. The CDR3 sequence is CAWSRDPSSYEQYF. CDR3 DNA sequence: TGTGCCTGGAGTAGGGACCCGAGCTCCTACGAGCAGTACTTC.

This clonotype came up a few times. The chain uses TRBV28 and TRBJ2-2; D tentatively reads TRBD1 or TRBD2 (5 bases each). The ends were cut back, 4 bases at V and 4 bases at J, with 16 bases in the middle. The CDR3 totals 16 residues. Germline assignment: CDR1 MDHEN and CDR2 SYDVKM. Written as DNA, the CDR3 is TGTGCCAGCAGTTCCAAAATGAGGGGCACCACCGGGGAGCTGTTTTTT. This gives the protein CASSSKMRGTTGELFF.

This chain joins TRBV20-1 and TRBJ1-4, with 9 bases that match TRBD1. Trimming took 0 bases from V and 5 from J; bases not matched to a gene: 13. Germline V CDR1 and CDR2: DFQATT, SNEGSKA (reference sequence). There are 18 residues in the CDR3. Written as DNA, the CDR3 is TGCAGTGCTAGAGATCCGGACGAGTCCGGGACAGGGAATGAAAAACTGTTTTTT. It specifies CSARDPDESGTGNEKLFF.

This clonotype was seen many times. V usage is TRBV5-1 and J usage is TRBJ2-1; D call uncertain. Germline V gene lookup returns CDR1 SGHRS and CDR2 YFSETQ. The CDR3 runs to 13 residues. The V gene lost 7 bases and the J gene lost 8 bases, with 16 bases spanning the gap. CDR3 residues: CASARGRRDEQFF. CDR3 in DNA: TGCGCCAGCGCAAGAGGAAGAAGGGATGAGCAGTTCTTC.